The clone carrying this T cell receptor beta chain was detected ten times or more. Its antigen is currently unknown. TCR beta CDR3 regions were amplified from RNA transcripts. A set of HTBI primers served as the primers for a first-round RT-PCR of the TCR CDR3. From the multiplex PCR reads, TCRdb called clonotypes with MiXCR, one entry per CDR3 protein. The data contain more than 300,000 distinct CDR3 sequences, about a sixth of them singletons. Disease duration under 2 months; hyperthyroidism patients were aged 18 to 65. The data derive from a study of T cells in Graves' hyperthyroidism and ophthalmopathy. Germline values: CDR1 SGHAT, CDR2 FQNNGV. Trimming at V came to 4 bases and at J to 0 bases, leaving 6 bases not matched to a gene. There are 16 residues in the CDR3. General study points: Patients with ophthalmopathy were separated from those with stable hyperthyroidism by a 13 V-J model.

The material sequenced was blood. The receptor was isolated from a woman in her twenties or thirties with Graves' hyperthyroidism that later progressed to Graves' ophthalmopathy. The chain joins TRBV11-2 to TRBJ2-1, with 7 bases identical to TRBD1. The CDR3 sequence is CASSSYRGSSYNEQFF. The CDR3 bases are TGTGCCAGCAGCTCCTACAGGGGCAGCTCCTACAATGAGCAGTTCTTC.